This T cell receptor beta chain was recovered during a study of blood T cell repertoires in COVID-19. Across the study: The United States, Italy and Spain were the sources of the acute and convalescent COVID-19 samples. T cells, B-cell-depleted T cells, or PBMCs provided the cDNA or gDNA that served as material.

Authors' methods: Estimates of nucleated cell counts were drawn from the amplification of reference gene primers. Generated by immunoSEQ multiplex PCR, the TCRdb table keeps only in-frame clones and is missing some. The V and J calls and the clone size are those of that table, but D and trimming were determined from the DNA. This table has 230,000 or so clones, roughly nine tenths appearing once. V dropped 1 base and J dropped 1 base, with 9 bases sitting between them. The CDR3 loop spans 14 amino acids. Germline values: CDR1 SGHRS, CDR2 YFSETQ. The chain has TRBV5-1 and TRBJ2-7; D possibly corresponds to TRBD1 (6 bases). This TCR came from a woman between 40 and 55 years old who had recovered from COVID-19. The sequenced sample consisted of peripheral blood. The CDR3 protein is CASSLWQGSYEQYF. The DNA of the CDR3 is TGCGCCAGCAGCTTGTGGCAGGGGTCCTACGAGCAGTACTTC.